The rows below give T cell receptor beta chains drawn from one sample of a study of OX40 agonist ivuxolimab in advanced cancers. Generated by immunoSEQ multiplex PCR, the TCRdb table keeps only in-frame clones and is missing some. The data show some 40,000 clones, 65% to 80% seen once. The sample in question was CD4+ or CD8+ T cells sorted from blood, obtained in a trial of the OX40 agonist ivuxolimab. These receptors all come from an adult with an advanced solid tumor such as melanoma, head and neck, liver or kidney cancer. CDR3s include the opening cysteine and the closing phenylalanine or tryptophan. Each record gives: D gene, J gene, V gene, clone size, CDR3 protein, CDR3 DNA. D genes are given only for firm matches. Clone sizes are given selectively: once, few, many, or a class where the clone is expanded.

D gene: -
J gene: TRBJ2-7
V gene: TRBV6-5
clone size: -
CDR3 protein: CASNRLGTYEQYF
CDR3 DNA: TGTGCCAGCAACCGACTAGGGACCTACGAGCAGTACTTC

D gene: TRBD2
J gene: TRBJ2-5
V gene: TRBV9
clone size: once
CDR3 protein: CASSLAGGPPETQYF
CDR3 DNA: TGTGCCAGCAGCCTAGCGGGAGGGCCTCCCGAGACCCAGTACTTC

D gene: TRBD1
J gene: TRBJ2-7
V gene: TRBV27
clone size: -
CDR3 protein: CASSIGQGSYEQYF
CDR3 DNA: TGTGCCAGCAGCATCGGACAGGGTTCCTACGAGCAGTACTTC

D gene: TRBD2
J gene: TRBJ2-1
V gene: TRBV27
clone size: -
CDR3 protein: CASSLGTSVFNEQFF
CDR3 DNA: TGTGCCAGCAGTTTAGGGACTAGCGTCTTCAATGAGCAGTTCTTC

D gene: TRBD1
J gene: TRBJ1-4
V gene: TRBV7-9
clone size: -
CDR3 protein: CASSFTGQPTNEKLFF
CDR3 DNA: TGTGCCAGCAGCTTCACGGGACAGCCAACTAATGAAAAACTGTTTTTT

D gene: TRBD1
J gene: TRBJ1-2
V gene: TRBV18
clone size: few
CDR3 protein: CASSRQGDLNYGYTF
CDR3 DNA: TGTGCCAGCTCACGACAGGGGGATCTGAACTATGGCTACACCTTC

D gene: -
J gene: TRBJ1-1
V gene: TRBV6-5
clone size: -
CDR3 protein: CATMSYPMNTEAFF
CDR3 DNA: TGTGCCACTATGAGCTATCCCATGAACACTGAAGCTTTCTTT

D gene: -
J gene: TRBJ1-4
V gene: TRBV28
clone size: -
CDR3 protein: CASSETGSTNEKLFF
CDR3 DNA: TGTGCCAGCAGTGAAACAGGGTCGACTAATGAAAAACTGTTTTTT

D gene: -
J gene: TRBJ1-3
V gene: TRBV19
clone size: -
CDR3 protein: CASRQGASGNTIYF
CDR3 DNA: TGTGCCAGTAGACAGGGAGCATCTGGAAACACCATATATTTT

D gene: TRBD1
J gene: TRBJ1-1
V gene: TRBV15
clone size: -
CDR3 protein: CATKPDRGQYEAFF
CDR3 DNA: TGTGCCACCAAACCGGACAGGGGGCAATATGAAGCTTTCTTT

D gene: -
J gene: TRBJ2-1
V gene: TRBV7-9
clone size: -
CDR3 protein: CASSLSLSLNEQFF
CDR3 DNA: TGTGCCAGCAGCTTAAGTCTTAGTTTGAATGAGCAGTTCTTC

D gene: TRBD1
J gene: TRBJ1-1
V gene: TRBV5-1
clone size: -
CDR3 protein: CASSLKPGQVEAFF
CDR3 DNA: TGCGCCAGCAGCTTAAAACCTGGACAGGTTGAAGCTTTCTTT

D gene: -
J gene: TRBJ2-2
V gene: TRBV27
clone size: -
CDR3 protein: CASRGTPNTGELFF
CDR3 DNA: TGTGCCAGCCGAGGGACGCCTAACACCGGGGAGCTGTTTTTT

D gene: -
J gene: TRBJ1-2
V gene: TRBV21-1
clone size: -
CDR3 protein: CASSKGGGANYGYTF
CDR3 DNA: TGTGCCAGCAGCAAAGGAGGGGGGGCTAACTATGGCTACACCTTC

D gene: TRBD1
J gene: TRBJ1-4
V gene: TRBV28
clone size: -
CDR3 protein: CASSLPGGANEKLFF
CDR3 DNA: TGTGCCAGCAGTCTGCCAGGGGGCGCCAATGAAAAACTGTTTTTT

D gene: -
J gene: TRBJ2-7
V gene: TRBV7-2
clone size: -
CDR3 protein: CASSIGGTPYEQYF
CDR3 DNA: TGTGCCAGCAGCATAGGAGGGACACCCTACGAGCAGTACTTC

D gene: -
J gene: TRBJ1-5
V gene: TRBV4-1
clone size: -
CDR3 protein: CASSQDWGGSNQPQHF
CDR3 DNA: TGCGCCAGCAGCCAAGATTGGGGGGGAAGCAATCAGCCCCAGCATTTT

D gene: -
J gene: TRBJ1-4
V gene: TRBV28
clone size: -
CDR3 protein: CASSLTLNEKLFF
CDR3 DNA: TGTGCCAGCAGTTTGACCTTAAATGAAAAACTGTTTTTT

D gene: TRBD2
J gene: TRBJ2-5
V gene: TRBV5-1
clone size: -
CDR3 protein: CASSPGGLAAQETQYF
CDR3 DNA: TGCGCCAGCAGTCCGGGGGGACTAGCGGCCCAAGAGACCCAGTACTTC

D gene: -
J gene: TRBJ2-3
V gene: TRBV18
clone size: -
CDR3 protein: CASSPEGLTQYF
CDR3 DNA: TGTGCCAGCTCACCAGAGGGCTTGACGCAGTATTTT

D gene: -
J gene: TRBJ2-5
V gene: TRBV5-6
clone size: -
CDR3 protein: CASSSYRARGETQYF
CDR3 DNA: TGTGCCAGCAGCTCCTACAGGGCGAGGGGAGAGACCCAGTACTTC

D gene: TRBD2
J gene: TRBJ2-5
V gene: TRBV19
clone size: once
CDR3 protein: CASSIIGSGSGQYF
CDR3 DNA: TGTGCCAGTAGTATAATAGGGAGCGGGAGCGGCCAGTACTTC

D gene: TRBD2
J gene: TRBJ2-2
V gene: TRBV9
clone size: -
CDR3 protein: CASSTAGGSTGELFF
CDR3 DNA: TGTGCCAGCTCGACAGCGGGAGGTAGCACCGGGGAGCTGTTTTTT

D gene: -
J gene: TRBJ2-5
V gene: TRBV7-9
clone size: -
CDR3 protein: CASAIGETQYF
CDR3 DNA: TGTGCCAGCGCTATAGGCGAGACCCAGTACTTC

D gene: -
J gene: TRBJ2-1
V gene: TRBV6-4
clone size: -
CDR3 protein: CASSRGISYNEQFF
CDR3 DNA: TGTGCCAGCTCCCGCGGTATCTCCTACAATGAGCAGTTCTTC

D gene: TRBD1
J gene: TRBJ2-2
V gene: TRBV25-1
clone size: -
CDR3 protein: CASSESDRATGELFF
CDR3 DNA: TGTGCCAGCAGTGAAAGTGACAGGGCCACCGGGGAGCTGTTTTTT

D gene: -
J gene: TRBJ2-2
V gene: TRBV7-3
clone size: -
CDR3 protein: CASSFTGTNTGELFF
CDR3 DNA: TGTGCCAGCAGCTTTACCGGGACAAACACCGGGGAGCTGTTTTTT

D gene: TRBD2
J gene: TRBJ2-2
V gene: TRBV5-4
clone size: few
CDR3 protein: CASSLAGVLTGELFF
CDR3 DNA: TGTGCCAGCAGCTTAGCGGGAGTACTCACCGGGGAGCTGTTTTTT

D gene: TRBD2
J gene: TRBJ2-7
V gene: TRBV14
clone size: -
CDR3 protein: CASSLAGAPSYEQYF
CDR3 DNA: TGTGCCAGCAGCTTAGCGGGAGCGCCCTCCTACGAGCAGTACTTC

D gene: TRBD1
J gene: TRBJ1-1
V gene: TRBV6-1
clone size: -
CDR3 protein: CASSRTGALEAFF
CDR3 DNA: TGTGCCAGCAGTAGGACAGGGGCCCTTGAAGCTTTCTTT

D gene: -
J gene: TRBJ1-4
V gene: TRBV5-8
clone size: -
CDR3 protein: CASSLGLTNEKLFF
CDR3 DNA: TGTGCCAGCAGCCTGGGGCTGACTAATGAAAAACTGTTTTTT

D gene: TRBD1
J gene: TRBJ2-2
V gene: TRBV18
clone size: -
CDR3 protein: CASSQNRDSVTTGELFF
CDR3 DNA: TGTGCCAGCTCACAAAACCGGGACAGCGTAACCACCGGGGAGCTGTTTTTT

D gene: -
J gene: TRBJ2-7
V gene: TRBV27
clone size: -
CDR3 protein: CASRLRNVGNEQYF
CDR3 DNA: TGTGCCAGCAGACTCCGGAACGTAGGAAACGAGCAGTACTTC

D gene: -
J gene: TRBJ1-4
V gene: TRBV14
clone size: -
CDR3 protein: CASSQTGTGEKLFF
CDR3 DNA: TGTGCCAGCAGCCAGACCGGAACGGGGGAAAAACTGTTTTTT

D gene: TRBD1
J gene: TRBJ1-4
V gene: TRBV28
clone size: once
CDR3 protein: CVSIHSTGGHTKLFF
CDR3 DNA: TGTGTCAGCATCCACTCGACAGGGGGACATACGAAACTGTTTTTT

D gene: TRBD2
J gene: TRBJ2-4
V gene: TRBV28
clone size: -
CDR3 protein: CASSFYGRGRNIQYF
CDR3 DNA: TGTGCCAGCAGTTTTTACGGGAGGGGTAGAAACATTCAGTACTTC

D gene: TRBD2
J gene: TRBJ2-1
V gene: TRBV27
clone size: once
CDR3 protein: CASSSYSWTSGINEQFF
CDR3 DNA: TGTGCCAGCAGTAGTTATTCGTGGACTAGCGGGATCAATGAGCAGTTCTTC

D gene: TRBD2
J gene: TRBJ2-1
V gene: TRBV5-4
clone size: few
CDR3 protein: CASGTSGSNEQFF
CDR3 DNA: TGTGCCAGCGGGACTAGCGGGAGCAATGAGCAGTTCTTC

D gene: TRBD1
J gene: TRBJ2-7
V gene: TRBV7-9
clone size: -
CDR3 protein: CASSSQTGADYEQYF
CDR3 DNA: TGTGCCAGCAGCTCCCAGACAGGGGCGGACTACGAGCAGTACTTC

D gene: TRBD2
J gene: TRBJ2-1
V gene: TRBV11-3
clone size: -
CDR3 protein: CASSYGTSAYNEQFF
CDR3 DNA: TGTGCCAGCAGCTACGGGACTAGCGCCTACAATGAGCAGTTCTTC